This T cell receptor beta chain was identified in a study of metastatic and nonmetastatic thyroid tumors. This CDR3 spans 13 amino acids. Trimming stripped 3 bases from V and 1 base from J, with 10 bases between. The germline V gene has CDR1 DFQATT and CDR2 SNEGSKA (reference sequence). MiXCR re-clonotyped the PCR reads for TCRdb. The sample holds some 15,000 clones; 22% are singletons and the top ten take 20% to 25%. No treatment had been given to any patient before thyroid surgery. This chain connects TRBV20-1 to TRBJ2-7; TRBD1 is a possible D gene (5 bases). This TCR was sampled from a female donor with papillary thyroid cancer or a benign thyroid nodule (not recorded which). Some clones in this sample may be carry-over from other donors' samples. The sequenced sample was adjacent normal tissue. CDR3 bases: TGCAGTGCTAGGAAACAGGCGTCCTACGAGCAGTACTTC. Translated: CSARKQASYEQYF.